The present TCR beta chain was sequenced within a study of T-cell memory formation after mild COVID-19. Overall study findings and caveats: Clones which contracted sat mainly in CM and EM if CD4+, and in EMRA if CD8+. Within pre-infection memory, some responding clones were found, suggesting cross-reactive memory joined.

This clonotype was seen more than once but under ten times. Its target is unknown. In TCRdb, the 5' RACE reads were re-called with MiXCR into one record per CDR3 protein. The table has roughly 500,000 distinct CDR3 sequences, about a fifth seen once. This sequence was found in an adult woman who had mild COVID-19 (a few samples of this study predate the infection). Cell type and time point are not known. Material for sequencing was PBMCs or a T cell subset sorted from them (not recorded which).

This CDR3 is CASSPVAGYEQYF. As DNA, the CDR3 is TGTGCCAGCAGCCCGGTGGCAGGCTACGAGCAGTACTTC. This chain links TRBV11-2 with TRBJ2-7, with D unclear. This CDR3 has 13 amino acids. CDR1 and CDR2 from the germline V gene are SGHAT and FQNNGV. V was clipped by 5 bases and J by 3 bases, with 11 bases between them.